This T cell receptor beta chain was identified during a study of blood T cell repertoires in COVID-19. Study-wide background: Samples taken during acute and convalescent COVID-19 were collected in the United States, Italy and Spain.

Germline V gene data show CDR1 as SGHRS and CDR2 as YFSETQ. The CDR3 length is 13 residues. Trimming took 0 bases from V and 6 from J, leaving 9 bases between them. Original handling: Scientists estimated how many nucleated cells there were by amplifying reference gene primers. Only in-frame clones appear in the TCRdb table, and some are missing; sequencing was by immunoSEQ multiplex PCR. The DNA gave D and trimming, while V, J and clone size come from that table. Of about 130,000 clones in the sample, approximately 84% are singletons; the top ten hold 9% to 15%. This clone was observed once. The receptor was isolated from a woman aged 55-75 years with acute or convalescent COVID-19. This chain links TRBV5-1 with TRBJ1-2; D gene unclear. The sequencing input was peripheral blood. The CDR3 coding sequence is TGCGCCAGCAGCTTGGCCGGGAAGAATGGCTACACCTTC. This sequence encodes CASSLAGKNGYTF.